This T cell receptor (beta chain) was documented in a study of cytomegalovirus exposure and HLA in healthy donors. V was cut by 6 bases and J by 7 bases, with 15 bases left in between. Germline-derived CDR1 and CDR2 are MDHEN and SYDVKM. CDR3 length: 14 residues. Remarks on this clone: Its antigen is currently unknown.

Study-level points and caveats: The authors later found HLA-associated TCR beta chains more clonally expanded than equally common others. Later on, a genetic analysis was performed. It linked a missense variant in DCLRE1C with V- and J-gene trimming of TCR beta. The study put under 200 TCR beta chains on its list as cytomegalovirus-associated.

Primers for the PCR totalled 60 Vbeta and 13 Jbeta. The repertoire was sequenced with immunoSEQ multiplex PCR; TCRdb's copy has only in-frame clones and lacks some. The sample holds some 110,000 clones, approximately 77% seen once. The material sequenced was PBMCs. The receptor's source is a man aged 45 to 65 in good health and CMV-seropositive. The V and J genes are TRBV28 and TRBJ1-4; D perhaps matches TRBD1 (6 bases). As DNA, the CDR3 is TGTGCCAGCAGCCTACAGGGCGGCGGTGAAAAACTGTTTTTT. This gives the protein CASSLQGGGEKLFF.